Listed here are 29 T cell receptor beta chains from one sample, sequenced in a study of beta chain features in type 1 diabetes. Findings and caveats of the study: Among patients with Type 1 diabetes, TCRB CDR3s were moderately but significantly shorter in every one of the four CD4+ subsets.

The sequenced template was cDNA made from the entire isolated RNA. Using immunoSEQ multiplex PCR, the repertoire was profiled, and TCRdb retains in-frame clones only, with some absent. This table has more than 250,000 clones, 20% appearing once. These TCRs are of unknown antigen specificity. Sequenced sample: naive CD4+ T cells from blood. The receptors come from a middle-aged woman with type 1 diabetes.

The chain uses TRBV2 and TRBJ1-2; TRBD1 agrees at 9 bases. This CDR3 has 15 residues. Germline V CDR1 and CDR2: SNHLY, FYNNEI. Trimming at V came to 6 bases and at J to 4 bases, leaving 9 bases not matched to a gene. The CDR3 coding sequence is TGTGCCAGCAGAGACCGGGACAGGGCAACCTATGGCTACACCTTC. Translating gives CASRDRDRATYGYTF.

The CDR3 loop is CASSRDSNLEKLFF. As DNA, the CDR3 is TGTGCCAGCTCACGAGACAGTAACCTAGAAAAACTGTTTTTT. The chain has TRBV18 and TRBJ1-4, with D possibly matching TRBD1 (5 bases). The V end was cut by 4 bases, the J end by 8 bases, with 14 bases between. Per the germline V gene, CDR1 is KGHSH and CDR2 is LQKENI. This CDR3 contains 14 residues.

This clone was counted between two and nine times. The V gene is TRBV27, the J gene TRBJ1-2; 9 bases are shared with TRBD1. CDR3 length: 13 amino acids. CDR1 is MNHEY and CDR2 is SMNVEV in the germline V gene (reference sequence). Trimming removed 5 bases from V and 8 bases from J; junction bases left unmatched: 6. Here the CDR3 reads CASSMDRGWGYTF. Here the CDR3 DNA reads TGTGCCAGCAGTATGGACAGGGGATGGGGCTACACCTTC.

The CDR3 loop is CASSAGQDYGYTF. CDR3 sequence (DNA): TGTGCCAGTTCGGCAGGCCAGGACTATGGCTACACCTTC. The chain employs TRBV18 and TRBJ1-2; no firm D call. Germline values: CDR1 KGHSH, CDR2 LQKENI. The CDR3 contains 13 residues. V lost 9 bases and J 3 bases, leaving 14 bases between the germline ends.

This clone turned up a few times. This chain connects TRBV7-2 to TRBJ2-1; D call uncertain. The CDR3 has 14 residues. CDR1 and CDR2 from the germline V gene are SGHTA and FQGNSA. The V end lost 0 bases, the J end lost 4 bases, and 7 bases lay between the germline ends. The chain's CDR3 is CASSLAQAYNEQFF. The DNA for the CDR3 is TGTGCCAGCAGCTTAGCTCAGGCTTACAATGAGCAGTTCTTC.

This clone showed up just a few times. The chain couples TRBV9 to TRBJ2-1, with 9 positions matching TRBD2. Unmatched junction bases numbered 10, after V lost 5 bases and J lost 1 base. This CDR3 spans 17 amino acids. Germline lookup yields CDR1 SGDLS and CDR2 YYNGEE. The CDR3 nucleotides read TGTGCCAGCAGTGGCCGGGGGACTAGCACATCCTACAATGAGCAGTTCTTC. Residues: CASSGRGTSTSYNEQFF.

J is TRBJ1-2 and V is TRBV28, with 8 bases identical to TRBD1. Germline V gives CDR1 MDHEN, CDR2 SYDVKM. V was clipped by 5 bases and J by 4 bases; unmatched bases: 6. There are 14 residues in the CDR3. CDR3 in DNA: TGTGCCAGCAGTCTGGGACAGGAACTCTATGGCTACACCTTC. This translates into CASSLGQELYGYTF.

V and J are TRBV28 and TRBJ2-1, with TRBD2 matching over 11 bases. The CDR3 length is 15 residues. Germline CDR1 reads MDHEN; CDR2 reads SYDVKM. J lost 6 bases, V lost 6 bases, and 7 bases had no gene match. The CDR3, as DNA: TGTGCCAGCAGCCTGACTAGCGGGAACCCCAATGAGCAGTTCTTC. Amino acids: CASSLTSGNPNEQFF.

The gene calls are TRBV18 and TRBJ2-1; 16 bases are shared with TRBD2. Germline V gene sequence: CDR1 KGHSH, CDR2 LQKENI. Germline trimming cut 3 bases from V and 14 bases from J; bases unmatched to any gene: 7. The CDR3 loop spans 15 amino acids. The CDR3 region is CASSPGTSGRADKFF. The CDR3 nucleotides read TGTGCCAGCTCACCCGGGACTAGCGGGAGGGCCGACAAGTTCTTC.

This clone has more than one count but fewer than ten. V and J are TRBV5-4 and TRBJ2-6; D possibly corresponds to TRBD1 (6 bases). This CDR3 has 15 amino acids. CDR1 is SGHNT and CDR2 is YYREEE in the germline V gene (reference sequence). The V end lost 0 bases, the J end lost 8 bases, and 12 bases lay between the germline ends. The CDR3 sequence: CASSLVGRGTNVLTF. In nucleotides, the CDR3 is TGTGCCAGCAGCTTGGTAGGCAGGGGAACCAACGTCCTGACTTTC.

This clone showed up just a few times. V usage is TRBV7-8 and J usage is TRBJ1-2, with D hard to call. CDR1 is SGHVS, CDR2 FQNEAQ, per germline. CDR3 length: 16 residues. V shed 1 base and J shed 2 bases, with 14 bases lying between them. The CDR3 nucleotides read TGTGCCAGCAGCTTAGGGGCCGCCAACTCGAACTATGGCTACACCTTC. Encoded protein: CASSLGAANSNYGYTF.

This clone was seen more than once but under ten times. The rearrangement uses TRBV2 and TRBJ2-7; a weak D match, TRBD2 (5 bases). The V gene's germline CDR1 is SNHLY and CDR2 FYNNEI. The CDR3 is 11 residues long. V lost 8 bases and J 5 bases, leaving 10 bases between the germline ends. The CDR3 bases are TGTGCCAGCGGAGGTCGAAACGAGCAGTACTTC. The encoded protein is CASGGRNEQYF.

This clone turned up a few times. This rearrangement joins TRBV13 to TRBJ2-6; tentative D call: TRBD2 (6 bases). V lost 4 bases to trimming and J lost 0 bases, with 13 bases between them. Germline V lookup: CDR1 PRHDT, CDR2 FYEKMQ (reference sequence). This CDR3 spans 17 amino acids. The CDR3 DNA reads TGTGCCAGCAGCTCCCGAGGAGGGAGCTCTGGGGCCAACGTCCTGACTTTC. As protein: CASSSRGGSSGANVLTF.

This chain links TRBV30 with TRBJ1-4; no definite D call. The length of the CDR3 is 13 residues. The V gene lost 1 base and the J gene lost 6 bases, with 9 bases spanning the gap. CDR1 GTSNPN and CDR2 SVGIG come from the germline V gene (reference sequence). CDR3 amino acids: CAWSASVDEKLFF. CDR3 coding DNA: TGTGCCTGGAGTGCGTCGGTGGATGAAAAACTGTTTTTT.

This clone was detected only a few times. J is TRBJ2-3 and V is TRBV9, with D tentatively TRBD2 (5 bases). The CDR3 has 13 amino acids. Trimming removed 3 bases at V and 4 bases at J, with 9 bases between. Looked up from germline, CDR1 is SGDLS and CDR2 is YYNGEE. CDR3 region: CASSARESDTQYF. The CDR3 DNA reads TGTGCCAGCAGCGCCCGGGAATCAGATACGCAGTATTTT.

A few counts support this clone. The rearrangement links TRBV7-3 to TRBJ2-5, with 14 bases identical to TRBD2. The CDR3 sequence is 17 residues long. Germline loops: CDR1 SGHTA, CDR2 FQGTGA. V lost 5 bases to trimming and J lost 4 bases; unmatched junction nucleotides: 9. The CDR3 sequence is CASSLGTSGSRGETQYF. The CDR3 region has the DNA TGTGCCAGCAGCCTAGGGACTAGCGGGAGTCGCGGAGAGACCCAGTACTTC. Full variable domain (rest looked up from reference TRBV7-3 and TRBJ2-5): GAGVSQTPSNKVTEKGKYVELRCDPISGHTALYWYRQSLGQGPEFLIYFQGTGAADDSGLPNDRFFAVRPEGSVSTLKIQRTERGDSAVYLCASSLGTSGSRGETQYFGPGTRLLVL.

This clone was detected only a few times. J is TRBJ2-3 and V is TRBV7-2; the match to TRBD2 covers 7 bases. Germline CDR1 reads SGHTA; CDR2 reads FQGNSA. The CDR3 is 15 residues long. V was pared by 3 bases and J by 2 bases, with 5 bases of the junction left unmatched. The CDR3: CASSLGGTVTDTQYF. CDR3 DNA sequence: TGTGCCAGCAGCTTGGGGGGGACCGTCACAGATACGCAGTATTTT.

The chain uses TRBV6-5 and TRBJ2-2; 7 bases are shared with TRBD1. The germline CDR1 and CDR2 sequences are MNHEY and SVGAGI. The V segment lost 6 bases and the J segment 4 bases; nucleotides outside the gene matches: 5. The CDR3 totals 14 residues. The CDR3 reads CASSRDSSTGELFF. The CDR3 nucleotides are TGTGCCAGCAGCCGGGACAGCAGCACCGGGGAGCTGTTTTTT.

The rearrangement uses TRBV27 and TRBJ1-1, with D maybe TRBD1 (5 bases). The V gene's germline CDR1 is MNHEY and CDR2 SMNVEV (reference sequence). The CDR3 covers 17 residues. V was pared by 4 bases and J by 0 bases, with 18 bases between. Written as DNA, the CDR3 is TGTGCCAGCAGTTCCCCCAAAACAGGTAACCTGAACACTGAAGCTTTCTTT. This encodes CASSSPKTGNLNTEAFF.

Notes on this clone: This sample also contains other DNA sequences that code for the same CDR3. The chain is built from TRBV30 and TRBJ1-5; D is perhaps TRBD1 (6 bases). Germline values: CDR1 GTSNPN, CDR2 SVGIG (reference sequence). Trimming stripped 2 bases from V and 6 bases from J, with 11 bases between. CDR3 length: 13 amino acids. CDR3 in amino acids: CAWSPTGGQPQHF. As DNA, the CDR3 is TGTGCCTGGAGTCCGACAGGCGGTCAGCCCCAGCATTTT. Drawing the rest from reference TRBV30 and TRBJ1-5, the complete variable domain is SQTIHQWPATLVQPVGSPLSLECTVEGTSNPNLYWYRQAAGRGLQLLFYSVGIGQISSEVPQNLSASRPQDRQFILSSKKLLLSDSGFYLCAWSPTGGQPQHFGDGTRLSIL.

This clone was observed a handful of times. V gene TRBV6-5 combines with J gene TRBJ1-2; D gene uncertain. Trimming shortened V by 0 bases and J by 5 bases, and 7 bases separated the two germline ends. Germline assignment: CDR1 MNHEY and CDR2 SVGAGI. CDR3 size: 13 residues. CDR3: CASSYSRGYGYTF. CDR3 sequence (DNA): TGTGCCAGCAGTTACTCGAGAGGGTATGGCTACACCTTC.

This clone was picked up a small number of times. The rearrangement links TRBV6-6 to TRBJ1-1; 10 bases match TRBD1. The CDR3 is made up of 15 amino acids. V was pared by 4 bases and J by 5 bases, with 7 bases of the junction left unmatched. Germline CDR1 MNHNY, CDR2 SVGAGI (reference sequence). The CDR3 protein is CASSSGQGLRTEAFF. CDR3 nucleotide sequence: TGTGCCAGCAGTTCGGGACAGGGGCTGCGTACTGAAGCTTTCTTT.

This chain links TRBV4-1 with TRBJ2-6; TRBD1 aligns across 7 bases. V was pared by 0 bases and J by 4 bases, with 6 bases of the junction left unmatched. The CDR3 length is 17 residues. Germline CDR1 MGHRA, CDR2 YSYEKL. CDR3 sequence: CASSQEGEQGGANVLTF. DNA of the CDR3: TGCGCCAGCAGCCAAGAGGGAGAACAGGGGGGGGCCAACGTCCTGACTTTC.

This chain joins TRBV9 and TRBJ2-1, with unresolved D. V lost 4 bases and J 5 bases, leaving 4 bases between the germline ends. CDR1 and CDR2 from the germline V gene are SGDLS and YYNGEE. This CDR3 comprises 11 residues. The CDR3 spells CASSLHNEQFF. CDR3 coding DNA: TGTGCCAGCAGCCTCCACAATGAGCAGTTCTTC.

The chain joins TRBV10-3 to TRBJ1-5; 7 nucleotides align to TRBD1. Losses at the gene ends were 6 bases for V and 4 bases for J; bases not matched to a gene: 6. This CDR3 region has 14 residues. The germline V gene has CDR1 ENHRY and CDR2 SYGVKD. The CDR3 loop reads CAISGTAQNQPQHF. In DNA, the CDR3 is TGTGCCATCAGCGGGACAGCCCAAAATCAGCCCCAGCATTTT.

V usage is TRBV7-9 and J usage is TRBJ1-2; 8 nucleotides agree with TRBD1. Germline CDR1 reads SEHNR; CDR2 reads FQNEAQ (reference sequence). Trimming cost V 0 bases and J 7 bases; bases outside gene matches: 4. This CDR3 is 14 amino acids long. Here the CDR3 reads CASSLAGQALGYTF. In DNA form, the CDR3 reads TGTGCCAGCAGCTTAGCGGGACAGGCCCTTGGCTACACCTTC. Drawing the rest from reference TRBV7-9 and TRBJ1-2, the complete variable domain is DTGVSQNPRHKITKRGQNVTFRCDPISEHNRLYWYRQTLGQGPEFLTYFQNEAQLEKSRLLSDRFSAERPKGSFSTLEIQRTEQGDSAMYLCASSLAGQALGYTFGSGTRLTVV.

This clone was seen a few times. The gene calls are TRBV5-1 and TRBJ1-4; D is undetermined. The CDR3 runs 13 residues. Germline V gene sequence: CDR1 SGHRS, CDR2 YFSETQ. V was clipped by 0 bases and J by 7 bases, with 7 bases between them. The CDR3: CASSLASSEKLFF. The CDR3 DNA reads TGCGCCAGCAGCTTGGCGTCCTCTGAAAAACTGTTTTTT. Together with reference TRBV5-1 and TRBJ1-4, the CDR3 gives the full variable domain: KAGVTQTPRYLIKTRGQQVTLSCSPISGHRSVSWYQQTPGQGLQFLFEYFSETQRNKGNFPGRFSGRQFSNSRSEMNVSTLELGDSALYLCASSLASSEKLFFGSGTQLSVL.

V is TRBV9 and J is TRBJ1-2; TRBD1 matches at 8 bases. The CDR3 length is 14 residues. Losses at the gene ends were 4 bases for V and 7 bases for J; bases not matched to a gene: 9. Per the germline V gene, CDR1 is SGDLS and CDR2 is YYNGEE. The CDR3 sequence is CASSFGQGGTGYTF. CDR3 sequence (DNA): TGTGCCAGCAGCTTCGGACAGGGAGGGACTGGCTACACCTTC.

The rearrangement joins TRBV25-1 to TRBJ2-2; no definite D call. With 3 bases removed from V and 4 bases from J, the gap between germline ends came to 6 bases. CDR1 is MGHDK and CDR2 is SYGVNS in the germline V gene. The length of the CDR3 is 13 residues. In DNA form, the CDR3 reads TGTGCCAGCAGTGAGGTAGTCACCGGGGAGCTGTTTTTT. Translation gives CASSEVVTGELFF.